This passage covers 15 T cell receptor beta chains from one sample sequenced in a study of cytomegalovirus exposure and HLA in healthy donors. The PCR was carried out with 60 Vbeta primers and 13 Jbeta primers. Repertoires were generated with immunoSEQ multiplex PCR, while TCRdb's copy carries only in-frame clones and drops some. This table holds about 140,000 clones, nearly 90% found once. The source material was PBMCs. Receptor source: a woman between 40 and 50 years old in good health and CMV-seronegative.

The rearrangement uses TRBV4-2 and TRBJ2-7; no clear D gene. The CDR3 is 11 amino acids. V lost 3 bases and J lost 4, with 4 bases in between. Germline V gene lookup returns CDR1 LGHNA and CDR2 YNFKEQ. The CDR3 DNA sequence: TGTGCCAGCAGCCATCTGTACGAGCAGTACTTC. This translates into CASSHLYEQYF.

In DNA form, the CDR3 reads TGTGCCAGCAGCCCCGGACTAGCGGGAGCCCCAGATACGCAGTATTTT. Amino acids: CASSPGLAGAPDTQYF. V and J are TRBV11-3 and TRBJ2-3, with 13 bases aligning to TRBD2. Germline V gene data show CDR1 as SGHNT and CDR2 as YENEEA. With 5 bases clipped from V and 4 bases from J, the junction kept 6 bases outside the gene matches. The CDR3 consists of 16 residues. Variable domain in full (rest from reference TRBV11-3 and TRBJ2-3): EAGVVQSPRYKIIEKKQPVAFWCNPISGHNTLYWYLQNLGQGPELLIRYENEEAVDDSQLPKDRFSAERLKGVDSTLKIQPAELGDSAVYLCASSPGLAGAPDTQYFGPGTRLTVL.

Here the CDR3 reads CASSSQGAYRETQYF. CDR3 bases: TGTGCCAGTAGTTCCCAGGGGGCTTACCGGGAGACCCAGTACTTC. The gene calls are TRBV19 and TRBJ2-5, with 8 bases fitting TRBD1. Germline V gene data show CDR1 as LNHDA and CDR2 as SQIVND (reference sequence). This CDR3 has 15 residues. Unmatched junction bases numbered 10, after V lost 5 bases and J lost 5 bases.

The rearrangement uses TRBV11-3 and TRBJ2-1; 7 bases align to TRBD2. This CDR3 is built from 16 residues. With 5 bases clipped from V and 12 bases from J, the junction kept 19 bases outside the gene matches. Germline values: CDR1 SGHNT, CDR2 YENEEA. CDR3 sequence: CASSLTAGTMAHGQFF. CDR3 DNA: TGTGCCAGCAGCCTAACAGCCGGGACTATGGCCCATGGGCAGTTCTTC.

This sequence joins TRBV27 and TRBJ2-2; 7 nucleotides agree with TRBD2. The J segment lost 3 bases and the V segment lost 7 bases, leaving 8 bases of the junction unmatched. CDR3 size: 15 residues. Germline CDR1 and CDR2: MNHEY and SMNVEV (reference sequence). The CDR3 nucleotides are TGTGCCAGCACCCCATGGGCGGGAGACACCGGGGAGCTGTTTTTT. It encodes CASTPWAGDTGELFF.

The rearrangement uses TRBV11-3 and TRBJ2-7, with D possibly TRBD1 on 5 matching bases. The CDR3 extends over 13 amino acids. From germline, CDR1 is SGHNT and CDR2 YENEEA. With 1 base removed from V and 3 bases from J, the gap between germline ends came to 7 bases. CDR3 DNA: TGTGCCAGCAGCTTAGTGGGGCGCTACGAGCAGTACTTC. Its protein is CASSLVGRYEQYF.

V and J are TRBV6-5 and TRBJ2-7, with 8 bases lining up with TRBD2. Germline V gene data show CDR1 as MNHEY and CDR2 as SVGAGI. V was pared by 0 bases and J by 4 bases, with 5 bases of the junction left unmatched. This CDR3 is 15 amino acids long. Here the CDR3 reads CASSYSAGGFYEQYF. The CDR3 DNA sequence: TGTGCCAGCAGTTACTCGGCGGGAGGATTTTACGAGCAGTACTTC.

The chain combines TRBV15 with TRBJ2-3; 9 nucleotides line up with TRBD2. Germline V gives CDR1 LNHNV, CDR2 YYDKDF (reference sequence). CDR3 length: 17 residues. The V segment lost 0 bases and the J segment 4 bases; nucleotides outside the gene matches: 8. The CDR3 reads CATSRDGSGRSPDTQYF. CDR3 bases: TGTGCCACCAGCAGAGATGGTAGCGGGAGATCCCCAGATACGCAGTATTTT.

This clone was seen only once. The chain carries TRBV6-4 and TRBJ2-5; a weak D match, TRBD1 (6 bases). The J call is uncertain, as TRBJ2-7 better fits the DNA end. This CDR3 contains 14 residues. CDR1 MRHNA and CDR2 SNTAGT come from the germline V gene. CDR3 DNA sequence: TGTGCCAGCAAAGCTGACAGGACTTCCTACGAGCAGTACTTC. This translates into CASKADRTSYEQYF.

This chain joins TRBV30 and TRBJ2-3, with a weak D call TRBD2 (6 bases). The germline V gene has CDR1 GTSNPN and CDR2 SVGIG (reference sequence). V lost 3 bases to trimming and J lost 5 bases, with 18 bases between them. The CDR3 length is 15 residues. The CDR3 reads CAWSDLARLGDTQYF. The CDR3 DNA follows: TGTGCCTGGAGCGATCTAGCGAGGTTAGGAGATACGCAGTATTTT.

J is TRBJ2-5 and V is TRBV5-6, with 8 bases lining up with TRBD2. V lost 3 bases, J lost 5 bases, and 6 bases stayed unmatched. CDR1 is SGHDT and CDR2 is YYEEEE in the germline V gene. The CDR3 covers 14 residues. In nucleotides, the CDR3 is TGTGCCAGCAGCTGGGGGACTAGACCGGAGACCCAGTACTTC. Its translation is CASSWGTRPETQYF.

CDR3 in amino acids: CASSESGRGRINEQFF. The CDR3 bases are TGTGCCAGCAGTGAATCGGGCAGGGGACGCATCAATGAGCAGTTCTTC. The gene calls are TRBV25-1 and TRBJ2-1; D is possibly TRBD1 (6 bases). Germline V gene data show CDR1 as MGHDK and CDR2 as SYGVNS. The CDR3 contains 16 residues. The V end lost 1 base, the J end lost 6 bases, and 16 bases lay between the germline ends.

V and J are TRBV7-9 and TRBJ2-7; D is possibly TRBD1 (5 bases). Germline loops: CDR1 SEHNR, CDR2 FQNEAQ (reference sequence). Trimming pared 5 bases from V and 2 bases from J, leaving 19 bases between. This CDR3 spans 16 amino acids. The CDR3 here is CASSPPLLGPTYEQYF. In DNA, the CDR3 is TGTGCCAGCAGCCCCCCGCTGTTGGGGCCGACCTACGAGCAGTACTTC.

V usage is TRBV30 and J usage is TRBJ2-7, with 10 positions matching TRBD2. Germline V gives CDR1 GTSNPN, CDR2 SVGIG (reference sequence). This CDR3 has 13 residues. Trimming cost V 3 bases and J 3 bases; bases outside gene matches: 2. CDR3 nucleotides: TGTGCCTGGAGGAGCGGGAGGGACTACGAGCAGTACTTC. Protein: CAWRSGRDYEQYF.

The rearrangement joins TRBV19 to TRBJ2-2; D is possibly TRBD2 (6 bases). Germline V gene lookup returns CDR1 LNHDA and CDR2 SQIVND (reference sequence). The V and J ends lost 6 bases and 5 bases respectively, with 10 bases between them. This CDR3 region has 13 residues. The CDR3 loop is CASRAGRTGELFF. The DNA for the CDR3 is TGTGCCAGTAGAGCAGGGAGGACCGGGGAGCTGTTTTTT.